This T cell receptor beta chain was profiled in a study of T cell responses to AZD1222 COVID-19 vaccine. Generated by immunoSEQ multiplex PCR, the TCRdb table keeps only in-frame clones and is missing some. Among 100,000 to 150,000 clones listed, 80% to 90% were seen once. This clone was detected a few times. The source was peripheral blood, collected on day 0 of AZD1222 vaccination. This clonotype was sampled from an adult in good health.

CDR3 bases: TGTGCCAGCAGCTTAGACAGGGACTATGGCTACACCTTC. This encodes CASSLDRDYGYTF. The V gene is TRBV11-2, the J gene TRBJ1-2; a possible D gene is TRBD1 (5 bases). Germline V lookup: CDR1 SGHAT, CDR2 FQNNGV. CDR3 size: 13 residues. The V end was cut by 0 bases, the J end by 3 bases, with 5 bases between.